The rows below give T cell receptor beta chains drawn from one sample of a study of neurological immune-mediated disorders. TCRdb redid the calling of the 5' RACE reads with MiXCR, one entry per CDR3 protein. This sample has 50,000 or so distinct CDR3 sequences; approximately 10% occur once, and the top ten carry roughly 1.9%. Specimen: PBMCs. Receptors were obtained from a man aged 55 to 70 in good health. Both conserved end residues are part of each CDR3. A D gene is named only where the DNA matches it firmly. Clone size is given as once, few, many or a size class.

CDR3 protein: CSARLVGGTDTQYF
CDR3 DNA: TGCAGTGCCAGGCTAGTGGGGGGCACAGATACGCAGTATTTT
V gene: TRBV20-1
J gene: TRBJ2-3
D gene: .
clone size: few

CDR3 protein: CASSSDTSYEQYF
CDR3 DNA: TGCGCCAGCAGCTCGGACACCTCCTACGAGCAGTACTTC
V gene: TRBV5-1
J gene: TRBJ2-7
D gene: .
clone size: many

CDR3 protein: CSAPSGGTGGETQYF
CDR3 DNA: TGCAGTGCCCCCTCGGGGGGGACAGGGGGGGAGACCCAGTACTTC
V gene: TRBV20-1
J gene: TRBJ2-5
D gene: TRBD1
clone size: many

CDR3 protein: CASSSFGTGGYGYTF
CDR3 DNA: TGTGCCAGCAGCTCTTTTGGGACAGGGGGCTATGGCTACACCTTC
V gene: TRBV7-9
J gene: TRBJ1-2
D gene: TRBD1
clone size: many

CDR3 protein: CASGGLVNTGELFF
CDR3 DNA: TGCGCCAGCGGGGGTCTAGTGAACACCGGGGAGCTGTTTTTT
V gene: TRBV5-1
J gene: TRBJ2-2
D gene: .
clone size: many

CDR3 protein: CASSQGGNRNTEAFF
CDR3 DNA: TGTGCCAGCAGCCAAGGAGGTAATCGGAACACTGAAGCTTTCTTT
V gene: TRBV3-1
J gene: TRBJ1-1
D gene: .
clone size: many

CDR3 protein: CASSSLSAVNEQFF
CDR3 DNA: TGTGCCAGCAGTTCGCTCTCCGCGGTGAATGAGCAGTTCTTC
V gene: TRBV7-2
J gene: TRBJ2-1
D gene: .
clone size: many

CDR3 protein: CSVRGQGGHEQYF
CDR3 DNA: TGCAGCGTCCGGGGACAGGGCGGCCACGAGCAGTACTTC
V gene: TRBV29-1
J gene: TRBJ2-7
D gene: TRBD1
clone size: many

CDR3 protein: CASSPPGVSGNTIYF
CDR3 DNA: TGTGCCAGCTCACCACCGGGAGTTTCTGGAAACACCATATATTTT
V gene: TRBV18
J gene: TRBJ1-3
D gene: .
clone size: many

CDR3 protein: CASSLRQDLEQFF
CDR3 DNA: TGTGCCAGCAGCTTAAGACAGGACCTTGAGCAGTTCTTC
V gene: TRBV7-2
J gene: TRBJ2-1
D gene: .
clone size: many